This T cell receptor beta chain was identified in a study of shared clonotypes between healthy human individuals. Caucasian adults living in Nashville, Tennessee, provided all samples. Source study methods: Junction-only immunoSEQ sequences carried no quality scores, so filtering differed. Generated by immunoSEQ multiplex PCR, the TCRdb table keeps only in-frame clones and is missing some. The V and J calls and clone size come from that table; D and trimming were worked out from the DNA. Of some 790,000 clones listed, about two thirds are singletons. The CDR3 has 13 amino acids. Germline CDR1 is SQVTM and CDR2 is ANQGSEA. The germline V and J ends were trimmed by 7 bases and 8 bases, with 17 bases remaining between them. General observations from the study: Roughly 5% of naive CD4 clonotypes were shared across a handful of donors.

As to this clone: Its specificity is not known.

Sequencing was done on a sample of memory CD4+ T cells sorted from blood. Subset described: CD45RA-negative fraction. The V call is TRBV29-1, the J call TRBJ1-4, with D possibly TRBD1 on 5 matching bases. This receptor was obtained from a woman aged 25 to 45 in good health. CDR3 protein: CSGGLGADEKLFF. In DNA, the CDR3 is TGCAGCGGCGGGCTAGGGGCTGACGAAAAACTGTTTTTT.